The subject of this entry is one TCR beta chain. No antigen is known for it. No base qualities exist here, and no much larger clone lies one base off it. This specimen comes from a study of spatial heterogeneity in lung cancer (dated by TCRdb to the late 2010s). For the wider study: More beta-chain than alpha-chain transcripts were consistently detected, likely reflecting higher beta-chain transcript abundance. At surgery, hundreds of tumor regions, around 65 matched nontumor lung samples and 56 PBMC samples were TCR-sequenced for both alpha and beta chains. TCR alpha and beta repertoires were quantitatively compared across multiple tumor regions, matched nontumor lung and blood in non-small cell lung cancer. TCR repertoire features were related to nonsynonymous mutation counts determined by whole-exome sequencing of tumor tissue. In the raw uncorrected reads, each unique combination of TCR and UMI appeared more than ten times on average. Study-wide findings and limitations: Additional single-cell paired TCR alpha and beta sequencing was considered necessary to confirm, at a functional level, the hypothesis that regional TCRs recognize regional mutations.

The library was prepared using 5' RACE. Sequencer: NextSeq 500. To allow correction of PCR and sequencing errors, the TCR library protocol tagged every TCR cDNA molecule with a unique molecular identifier. In the source study's methods: Decombinator tools were used for TCR identification, UMI-based error correction and CDR3 extraction. Expanded TCRs were defined as those above a frequency of 2 per 1,000, corresponding to the top 1% of the tumor frequency distribution. Renyi diversity was computed with the R vegan package after each repertoire had been subsampled 100 times to 5,000 TCRs. To build CDR3 similarity networks, amino acid triplet string-kernel similarity was used, and CDR3s were connected when their pairwise similarity was above 0.82. TCRdb itself trimmed the public reads at Q25 with fastp, ran MiXCR and retained productive beta chains. Rows merge per CDR3 protein into single entries with the most common DNA and genes. In this record, the V and J calls reflect TCRdb's handling and not the investigators' own analysis. Present in this sample are around 4,000 distinct CDR3 sequences, 20% to 25% of which were seen just once. The ten top clones hold roughly 23% of the sample.

The time point tag for this specimen amounts to: sample taken at primary tumor resection. For TCR sequencing, whole RNA was extracted from tumor and nontumor lung tissue, or from cryopreserved PBMC samples, and no cell sorting was done. Donors were 65 to 85 patients with early-stage, untreated non-small cell lung cancer from the lung TRACERx cohort. Patients were selected for TCR sequencing only if sufficient RNA was available from at least two tumor regions. A lung pathologist reviewed the tumor and adjacent nontumor lung specimens before the specimens were selected. Per the germline V gene (reference sequence), WNHNN is the CDR1 and SYGVQD is the CDR2. Trimming leaves V shorter by 0 bases and J shorter by 0 bases, with the junction holding 6 bases beyond the gene matches. The CDR3 numbers 18 residues from cysteine through phenylalanine. CDR3 DNA is the only sequence kept; it has 54 bases, read in frame from the first base.

The origin of this receptor is a female donor with early-stage non-small cell lung cancer. The rearrangement combines TRBV10-1 with TRBJ2-1, with 9 junctional bases fitting TRBD2. The sequencing used normal lung tissue next to the tumor, collected at surgery. The DNA sequence follows: TGCGCCAGCAGTGAGTCAAGCGGGGGGATCAGCTCCTACAATGAGCAGTTCTTC. Its product reads: CASSESSGGISSYNEQFF.